This T cell receptor (beta chain) was sequenced during a study of blood T cell repertoires in COVID-19 (dated by TCRdb to 2020 to 2022). For the wider study: The collaborator samples originated in the United States, Italy and Spain and spanned the acute and convalescent phases of COVID-19. Where available, HLA class I and class II types were obtained from metadata supplied by the sample provider rather than from assay-based typing. The prospective study material was composed of cDNA or gDNA derived from T cells, B-cell-depleted T cells, or PBMCs. A freely available public database, intended as a resource for researchers studying the immune response to SARS-CoV-2, is where the repertoires were released. The samples were drawn from two sources: the first 160 participants of the ongoing ImmuneRACE study, and 950 to 1,500 subjects contributed by 6 global collaborators. The dataset comprised deeply sampled blood TCRbeta repertoires from subjects exposed to, actively infected with, or recovered from COVID-19. The sample metadata nearly always contained a de-identified subject ID, COVID-19 status, age in years and sex.

TCRbeta CDR3 regions were amplified from genomic DNA using the immunoSEQ Assay, a bias-controlled multiplex PCR. Regarding the original processing steps: The number of nucleated cells in each sample was estimated from the amplification of reference gene primers within the assay. To quantify the absolute abundance of each unique TCRbeta CDR3 rearrangement, sequence reads were collapsed and filtered. For each sample, productive Simpson clonality was calculated as the square root of Simpson's diversity index over productive rearrangements. The immuneACCESS repertoire file appears here via TCRdb, limited to in-frame rearrangements. These files lack a portion of the clones; in checked studies, under half of the deficit traces to unresolved V genes, and the cause of the others is not known. V and J calls and clone size are given by that table; D and trimming were obtained from the DNA. The sample data list around 500,000 clones, and roughly 88% of these were observed just once. The leading ten clones occupy roughly 3.1% of the sample.

Including cysteine and phenylalanine, the CDR3 has 15 amino acids. The read is trimmed to its CDR3 DNA, 45 bases read in frame from base 1. Trimming accounts for 1 base at V and 2 bases at J, while the number of junction bases matched to no gene is 3. The germline V gene yields SGHVS for CDR1 and FNYEAQ for CDR2. Collaborating institutions collected whole blood in K2EDTA tubes following their own protocols. For TCRbeta analysis, collaborators shipped samples as frozen whole blood, isolated PBMCs, or DNA extracted from either of those sample types. A remark on this clone: Its antigen is unknown. Base qualities are not recorded, but no much larger clone differs from it by a single base.

The investigation overall reported the following: Clinical and demographic metadata were provided uncurated, with the amount varying by source and participant.

This sequence originates from a human donor in a cohort sampled during active COVID-19. The sequence joins TRBV7-6 to TRBJ2-7; TRBD1 fits 9 bases in the junction. The sample taken for sequencing was peripheral blood. Here is the DNA: TGTGCCAGCAGCTTAGACAGGGGGCAAACCTACGAGCAGTACTTC. The resulting protein is CASSLDRGQTYEQYF.